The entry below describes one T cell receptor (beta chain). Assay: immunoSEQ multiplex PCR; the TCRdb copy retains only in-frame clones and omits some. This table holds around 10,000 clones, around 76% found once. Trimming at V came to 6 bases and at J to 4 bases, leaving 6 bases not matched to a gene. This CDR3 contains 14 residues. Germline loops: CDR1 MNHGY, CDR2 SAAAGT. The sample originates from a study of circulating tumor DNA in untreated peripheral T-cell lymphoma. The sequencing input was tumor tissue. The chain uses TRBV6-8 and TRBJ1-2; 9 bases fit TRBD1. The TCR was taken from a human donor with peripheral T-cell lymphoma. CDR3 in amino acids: CASSGQGPAYGYTF. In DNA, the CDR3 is TGTGCCAGCAGCGGACAGGGGCCCGCCTATGGCTACACCTTC.